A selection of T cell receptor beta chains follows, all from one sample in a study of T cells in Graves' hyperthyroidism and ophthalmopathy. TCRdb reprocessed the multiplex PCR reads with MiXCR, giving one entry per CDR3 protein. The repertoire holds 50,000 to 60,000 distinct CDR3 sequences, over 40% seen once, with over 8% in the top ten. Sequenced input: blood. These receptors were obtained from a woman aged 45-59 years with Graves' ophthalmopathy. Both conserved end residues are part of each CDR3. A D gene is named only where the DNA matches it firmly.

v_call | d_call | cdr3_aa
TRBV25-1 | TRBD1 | CASSSVGPGQSYEQYF
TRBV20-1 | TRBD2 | CSARVSGRAEQFF
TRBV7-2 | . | CASSSGARSSYEQYF
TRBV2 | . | CASLAGEAYGYTF
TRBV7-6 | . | CASSFGEDAEALF
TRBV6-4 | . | CASSEPVGQGFPWGQPQHF
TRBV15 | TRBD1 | CATSDRGPGHSNQPQHF
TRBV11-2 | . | CASSFSGGYTF
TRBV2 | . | CASSGAAQRVQPQHF
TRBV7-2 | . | CASSLRGQPYGYTF
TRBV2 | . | CASSEEVRQEQFF
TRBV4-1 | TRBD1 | CASSQGDRGNRPYEQYF
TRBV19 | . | CVSSLRGLPTDTQYF
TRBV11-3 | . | CASSLGADEQFF
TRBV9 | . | CASRGGRGSSPLHF
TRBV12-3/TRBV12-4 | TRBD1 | CASSTRSGTAVETQYF
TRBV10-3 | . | CAISANDQPQHF
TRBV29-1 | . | CSVDSGQSNYGYTF
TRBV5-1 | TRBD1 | CASSSSGGTNEKLFF
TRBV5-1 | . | CASRDGSGNTEAFF
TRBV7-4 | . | CASSLATAWGDGLTDTQYF
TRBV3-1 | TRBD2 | CASSQITLAGAVTDTQYF
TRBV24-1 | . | CATSDGGQETQYF
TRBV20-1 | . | CSARDVYTGELFF
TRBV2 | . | CASSEGASGTDTQYF
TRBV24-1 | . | CATLSSGSNTGELLF
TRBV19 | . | CASSILRQTTGANVLTF
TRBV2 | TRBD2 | CASSEGLETDTQYF
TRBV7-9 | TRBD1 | CASSFPGPGQGMNTEAFF
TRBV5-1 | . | CASSSLGAGDTGELFF
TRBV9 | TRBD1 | CASSFRDRASYNSPLHF
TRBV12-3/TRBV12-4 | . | CASTTTTGAEQFF
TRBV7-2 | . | CASSWGQETQHF
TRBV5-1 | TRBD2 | CASSLALGGGQETQYF
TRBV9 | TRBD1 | CASARDRLNSPLHF
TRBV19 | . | CASSTRDGRTEAFF
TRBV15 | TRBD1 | CATSIGTGLGVNEQFF
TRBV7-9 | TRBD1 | CASSPQGAYEQYF
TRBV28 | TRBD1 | CASSSWRGGQGARNTEAFF
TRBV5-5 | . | CASSSTTANYGYTF
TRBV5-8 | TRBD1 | CASSLIGTGDNYGYTF
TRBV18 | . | CASSPTDREGYEQYF
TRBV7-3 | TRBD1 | CASRPGTGDEAFF
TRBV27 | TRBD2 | CATRLAGGTSTDTQYF
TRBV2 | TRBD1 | CASSEGTGAMNTEAFF
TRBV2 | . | CASRVQGSNTSPLHF
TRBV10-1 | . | CASSESTGTYGYTF
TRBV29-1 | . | CSVEGVEKQYF
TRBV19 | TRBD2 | CASRIKRGGQGTQYF
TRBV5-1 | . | CASSLARFRGTNTEAFF
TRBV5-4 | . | CASSPGLRQETQYF
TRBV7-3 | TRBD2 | CASRTGLAGVETQYF
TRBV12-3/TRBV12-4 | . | CASSGQGNYNEQFF
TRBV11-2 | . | CASSLDGNGYTF
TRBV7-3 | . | CASSLSTAGELFF
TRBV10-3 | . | CAISGEGSSYEQYF
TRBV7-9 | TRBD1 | CASSSSTGAEAFF
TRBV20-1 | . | CSARKGVEGEKLFF
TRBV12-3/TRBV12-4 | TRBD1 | CASGTAQETQYF
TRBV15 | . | CATSSLGGGEAFF